Shown below are 9 T cell receptor beta chains from a single sample sequenced in a study of response to subunit inactivated influenza vaccine. Via MiXCR, TCRdb re-called the RT-PCR reads, giving one row per CDR3 protein. The sample has a few hundred thousand distinct CDR3 sequences, around 13% seen once; the top ten hold 11%. The sample in question was PBMCs from blood, obtained 12 days after vaccination. Source of these receptors: a man in his fifties who received an inactivated influenza vaccine.

This clonotype was detected many times. This sequence joins TRBV28 and TRBJ2-4, with TRBD2 identical over 8 bases. Germline V gene data show CDR1 as MDHEN and CDR2 as SYDVKM. V dropped 4 bases and J dropped 0; count of bases not matched to a gene: 11. This CDR3 spans 18 amino acids. The CDR3 spells CASSYLAGPALAKNIQYF. The CDR3, as DNA: TGTGCCAGCAGTTATCTAGCGGGTCCAGCCCTAGCCAAAAACATTCAGTACTTC.

This clonotype has just a few counts. The DNA of the CDR3 is TGTGCCAGCAGCAAGACAGGGAACCAAGAGACCCAGTACTTC. It is translated as CASSKTGNQETQYF. This chain uses TRBV2 with TRBJ2-5, with TRBD1 matching over 7 bases. This CDR3 region has 14 residues. With V trimmed by 6 bases and J by 0 bases, 4 bases remained unmatched. The germline gives CDR1 SNHLY, CDR2 FYNNEI.

This clonotype has at least ten counts. The chain uses TRBV29-1 and TRBJ1-1, with D possibly TRBD1 on 6 matching bases. Germline loops: CDR1 SQVTM, CDR2 ANQGSEA. V lost 6 bases to trimming and J lost 1 base, with 12 bases between them. The CDR3 contains 13 residues. The CDR3 DNA reads TGCAGCGTCGATCGGACAGCGAACACTGAAGCTTTCTTT. As protein: CSVDRTANTEAFF. Based on the CDR3 plus reference TRBV29-1 and TRBJ1-1, the full variable domain is SAVISQKPSRDICQRGTSLTIQCQVDSQVTMMFWYRQQPGQSLTLIATANQGSEATYESGFVIDKFPISRPNLTFSTLTVSNMSPEDSSIYLCSVDRTANTEAFFGQGTRLTVV.

The chain recombines TRBV6-1 with TRBJ2-5; D gene ambiguous. CDR3 length: 13 amino acids. V was clipped by 6 bases and J by 5 bases, with 13 bases between them. Per the germline V gene, CDR1 is MNHNS and CDR2 is SASEGT. The CDR3: CASSQTLRETQYF. In nucleotides, the CDR3 is TGTGCCAGCAGCCAGACTTTACGGGAGACCCAGTACTTC.

Only a few counts were recorded for this clonotype. The chain links TRBV7-2 to TRBJ2-4, with 10 bases that match TRBD2. The CDR3 length is 16 residues. Germline V CDR1 and CDR2: SGHTA, FQGNSA. Trimming at V came to 5 bases and at J to 6 bases, leaving 10 bases not matched to a gene. The CDR3 DNA reads TGTGCCAGCAGCGGGCAGCGGGGGGGGCCGGTAAACATTCAGTACTTC. It encodes CASSGQRGGPVNIQYF.

The chain employs TRBV2 and TRBJ1-5; a possible D gene is TRBD1 (5 bases). Germline-derived CDR1 and CDR2 are SNHLY and FYNNEI. The CDR3 has 17 residues. The ends were cut back, 7 bases at V and 1 base at J, with 20 bases in the middle. For the CDR3, the DNA is TGTGCCAGCAAGTCACCCTTAGGGGTCGTCAGCAATCAGCCCCAGCATTTT. Amino acid sequence: CASKSPLGVVSNQPQHF.

In its sample, this clonotype was seen a few times. This chain links TRBV7-2 with TRBJ1-3; weak D call: TRBD1 (5 bases). Germline CDR1 and CDR2: SGHTA and FQGNSA. The CDR3 spans 16 residues. V was trimmed by 0 bases and J by 4 bases, leaving 13 bases between them. The CDR3 DNA follows: TGTGCCAGCAGCTTAGCGGTCAGGGCAGGAGGAAACACCATATATTTT. Amino acid sequence: CASSLAVRAGGNTIYF.

This clonotype has a handful of counts. The chain links TRBV28 to TRBJ1-5; TRBD1 matches 7 bases. Germline assignment: CDR1 MDHEN and CDR2 SYDVKM. The CDR3 spans 13 residues. The ends lost 6 bases at V and 6 bases at J; junction bases unmatched: 5. CDR3 region: CASSKTGFQPQHF. The CDR3 nucleotides read TGTGCCAGCAGCAAGACAGGGTTTCAGCCCCAGCATTTT.

The chain joins TRBV7-9 to TRBJ2-3; 7 nucleotides line up with TRBD1. The CDR3 totals 14 residues. Germline loops: CDR1 SEHNR, CDR2 FQNEAQ (reference sequence). Trimming took 5 bases from V and 9 from J; bases not matched to a gene: 11. The CDR3 region is CASSPDGTVGTQYF. The CDR3 DNA reads as TGTGCCAGCAGCCCCGACGGGACAGTCGGGACGCAGTATTTT.